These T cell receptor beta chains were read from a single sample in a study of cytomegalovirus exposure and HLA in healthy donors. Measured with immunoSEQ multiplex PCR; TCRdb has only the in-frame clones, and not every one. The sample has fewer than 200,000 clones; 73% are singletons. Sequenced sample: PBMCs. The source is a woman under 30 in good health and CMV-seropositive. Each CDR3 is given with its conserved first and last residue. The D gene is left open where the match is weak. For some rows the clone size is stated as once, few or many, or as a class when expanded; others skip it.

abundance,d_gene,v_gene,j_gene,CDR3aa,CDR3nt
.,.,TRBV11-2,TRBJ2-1,CASSLMGGSYNEQFF,TGTGCCAGCAGCTTAATGGGGGGCTCCTACAATGAGCAGTTCTTC
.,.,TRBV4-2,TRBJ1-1,CASSQVGQGRNTEAFF,TGTGCCAGCAGCCAAGTAGGGCAGGGAAGGAACACTGAAGCTTTCTTT
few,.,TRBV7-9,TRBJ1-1,CASSLSGTEAFF,TGTGCCAGCAGCTTATCGGGCACTGAAGCTTTCTTT
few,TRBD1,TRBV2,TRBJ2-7,CASRQGRAEQYF,TGTGCCAGCAGACAGGGGCGGGCCGAGCAGTACTTC
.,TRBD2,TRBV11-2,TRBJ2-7,CASSPGGLEQYF,TGTGCCAGCAGCCCGGGAGGGCTCGAGCAGTACTTC
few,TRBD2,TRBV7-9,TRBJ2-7,CASSPMGGGNEQYF,TGTGCCAGCAGCCCGATGGGGGGGGGAAACGAGCAGTACTTC
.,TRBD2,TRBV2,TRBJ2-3,CASKRGGGTDTQYF,TGTGCCAGTAAACGCGGGGGAGGCACAGATACGCAGTATTTT
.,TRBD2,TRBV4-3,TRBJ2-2,CASSEGLAGTNTGELFF,TGCGCCAGCAGCGAAGGACTAGCGGGGACTAACACCGGGGAGCTGTTTTTT
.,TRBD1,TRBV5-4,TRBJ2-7,CASSIGQGRDEQYF,TGTGCCAGCAGCATCGGACAGGGTCGCGACGAGCAGTACTTC
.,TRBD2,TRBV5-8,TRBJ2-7,CASSLLLAGGGYEQYF,TGTGCCAGCAGCCTCCTCCTAGCGGGGGGCGGGTACGAGCAGTACTTC
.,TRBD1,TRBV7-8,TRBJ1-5,CASNDRDQPQHF,TGTGCCAGCAACGACAGGGATCAGCCCCAGCATTTT
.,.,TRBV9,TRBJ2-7,CASSAFGHPYSYEQYF,TGTGCCAGCAGCGCCTTCGGACATCCATACTCCTACGAGCAGTACTTC
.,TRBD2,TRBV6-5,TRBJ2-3,CASRQRGDTRDTQYF,TGTGCCAGCAGACAGCGGGGCGACACCAGGGATACGCAGTATTTT
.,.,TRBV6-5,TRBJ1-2,CASSSRYGYTF,TGTGCCAGCAGTTCGAGATATGGCTACACCTTC
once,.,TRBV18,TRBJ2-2,CASSPGKGHQNTGELFF,TGTGCCAGCTCACCGGGTAAGGGACATCAGAACACCGGGGAGCTGTTTTTT
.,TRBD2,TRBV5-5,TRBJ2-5,CASSSLRGGGQETQYF,TGTGCCAGCAGCTCGTTACGGGGGGGAGGGCAAGAGACCCAGTACTTC
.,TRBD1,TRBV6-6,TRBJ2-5,CASRNYRGQDLETQYF,TGTGCCAGCAGGAACTACCGGGGACAGGATTTGGAGACCCAGTACTTC
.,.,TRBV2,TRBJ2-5,CASSDALLAEYF,TGTGCCAGCAGTGACGCTTTACTAGCCGAGTACTTC
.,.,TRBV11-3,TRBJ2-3,CASSLQGDTQYF,TGTGCCAGCAGCTTACAGGGAGATACGCAGTATTTT
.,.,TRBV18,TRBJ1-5,CASSTASNQPQHF,TGTGCCAGCTCAACAGCTAGCAATCAGCCCCAGCATTTT
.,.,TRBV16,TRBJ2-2,CASSQLRLTNTGELFF,TGTGCCAGCAGCCAATTACGACTGACGAACACCGGGGAGCTGTTTTTT
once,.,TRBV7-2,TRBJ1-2,CASSLVLGGGYTF,TGTGCCAGCAGCTTAGTTCTGGGAGGTGGCTACACCTTC
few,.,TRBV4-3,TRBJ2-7,CASSQDWPGYEQYF,TGCGCCAGCAGCCAAGATTGGCCAGGTTACGAGCAGTACTTC
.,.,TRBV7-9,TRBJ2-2,CASSLVGAGVTNTGELFF,TGTGCCAGCAGCTTAGTGGGCGCAGGGGTAACGAACACCGGGGAGCTGTTTTTT
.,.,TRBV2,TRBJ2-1,CASSEDRYYNEQFF,TGTGCCAGCAGTGAAGACCGCTACTACAATGAGCAGTTCTTC
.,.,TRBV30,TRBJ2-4,CAVSGDISLKNIQYF,TGTGCCGTCTCGGGAGACATTTCCCTAAAAAACATTCAGTACTTC
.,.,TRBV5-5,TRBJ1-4,CASSLERELFF,TGTGCCAGCAGCTTGGAACGGGAACTGTTTTTT
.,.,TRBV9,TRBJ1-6,CASSDFTGVGNSPLHF,TGTGCCAGCAGCGATTTCACGGGGGTTGGGAATTCACCCCTCCACTTT
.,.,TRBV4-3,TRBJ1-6,CASSQDQGVDSPLHF,TGCGCCAGCAGCCAAGATCAAGGGGTTGATTCACCCCTCCACTTT
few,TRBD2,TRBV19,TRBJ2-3,CASSWTSGGAFKDTQYF,TGTGCCAGTAGTTGGACTAGCGGGGGGGCGTTTAAAGATACGCAGTATTTT
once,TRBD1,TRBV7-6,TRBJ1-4,CASSKTGTGGVGTNEKLFF,TGTGCCAGCAGCAAAACCGGGACAGGGGGCGTCGGCACTAATGAAAAACTGTTTTTT
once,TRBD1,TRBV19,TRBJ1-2,CASSIVEGAGYGYTF,TGTGCCAGTAGTATAGTTGAGGGGGCTGGCTATGGCTACACCTTC
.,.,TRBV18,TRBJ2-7,CASSPPMGFEQYF,TGTGCCAGCTCACCACCGATGGGCTTCGAGCAGTACTTC
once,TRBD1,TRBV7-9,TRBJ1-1,CASSLAGQTEAFF,TGTGCCAGCAGCTTAGCGGGACAGACTGAAGCTTTCTTT
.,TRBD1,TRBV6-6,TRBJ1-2,CASSSLTGGASNGYTF,TGTGCCAGCAGTTCATTGACAGGGGGCGCATCTAATGGCTACACCTTC
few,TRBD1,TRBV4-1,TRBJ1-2,CASSQIGQGAYYGYTF,TGCGCCAGCAGCCAGATAGGACAGGGGGCATACTATGGCTACACCTTC
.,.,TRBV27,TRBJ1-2,CASSPTGYLYGYTF,TGTGCCAGCAGTCCGACGGGATATCTCTATGGCTACACCTTC
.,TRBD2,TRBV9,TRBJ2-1,CASIYAPAGGINEQFF,TGTGCCAGCATCTATGCCCCTGCGGGGGGGATTAATGAGCAGTTCTTC
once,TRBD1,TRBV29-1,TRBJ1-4,CSVTGTGAEKLFF,TGCAGCGTCACCGGGACAGGGGCTGAAAAACTGTTTTTT
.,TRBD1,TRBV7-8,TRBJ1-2,CASSPQGDSLGYTF,TGTGCCAGCAGCCCCCAGGGGGACTCTCTTGGCTACACCTTC
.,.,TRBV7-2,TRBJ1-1,CASSLVGAPNTEAFF,TGTGCCAGCAGCTTAGTTGGGGCGCCGAACACTGAAGCTTTCTTT
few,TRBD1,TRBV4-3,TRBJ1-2,CASSQGTGVLYGYTF,TGCGCCAGCAGCCAAGGGACAGGAGTTCTCTATGGCTACACCTTC
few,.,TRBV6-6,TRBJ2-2,CASTDAISSGTGELFF,TGTGCCAGCACCGATGCGATTTCCTCCGGGACCGGGGAGCTGTTTTTT
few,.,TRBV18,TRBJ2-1,CASSPVGSYNEQFF,TGTGCCAGCTCCCCGGTCGGCTCCTACAATGAGCAGTTCTTC
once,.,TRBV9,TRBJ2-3,CASSTEGARTDTQYF,TGTGCCAGCAGCACGGAGGGGGCACGGACAGATACGCAGTATTTT
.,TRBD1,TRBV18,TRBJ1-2,CASSPGTAYGYTF,TGTGCCAGCTCACCAGGGACAGCCTATGGCTACACCTTC
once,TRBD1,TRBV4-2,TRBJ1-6,CASSLRGTGENSPLHF,TGTGCCAGCAGCCTTCGGGGGACAGGGGAGAATTCACCCCTCCACTTT
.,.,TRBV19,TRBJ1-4,CASSISGYEKLFF,TGTGCCAGTAGTATCTCGGGATATGAAAAACTGTTTTTT
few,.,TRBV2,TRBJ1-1,CASSALEVPNTEAFF,TGTGCCAGCAGTGCCTTGGAGGTGCCAAACACTGAAGCTTTCTTT
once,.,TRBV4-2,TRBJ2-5,CASSLLGEETQYF,TGTGCCAGCAGCCTCCTAGGCGAGGAGACCCAGTACTTC
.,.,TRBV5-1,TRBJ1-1,CASSSDWDTEAFF,TGCGCCAGCAGCTCCGACTGGGACACTGAAGCTTTCTTT
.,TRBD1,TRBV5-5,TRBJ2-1,CASSLVSHRGVARSNEQFF,TGTGCCAGCAGCTTGGTGTCCCACAGGGGAGTCGCTCGGAGCAATGAGCAGTTCTTC
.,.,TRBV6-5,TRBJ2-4,CASSYDQDRNIQYF,TGTGCCAGCAGTTACGACCAGGACAGAAACATTCAGTACTTC
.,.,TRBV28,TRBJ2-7,CASRQGQPYEQYF,TGTGCCAGCAGACAGGGACAACCCTACGAGCAGTACTTC
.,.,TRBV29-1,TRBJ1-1,CSVGRLNTEAFF,TGCAGCGTTGGGAGGTTGAACACTGAAGCTTTCTTT